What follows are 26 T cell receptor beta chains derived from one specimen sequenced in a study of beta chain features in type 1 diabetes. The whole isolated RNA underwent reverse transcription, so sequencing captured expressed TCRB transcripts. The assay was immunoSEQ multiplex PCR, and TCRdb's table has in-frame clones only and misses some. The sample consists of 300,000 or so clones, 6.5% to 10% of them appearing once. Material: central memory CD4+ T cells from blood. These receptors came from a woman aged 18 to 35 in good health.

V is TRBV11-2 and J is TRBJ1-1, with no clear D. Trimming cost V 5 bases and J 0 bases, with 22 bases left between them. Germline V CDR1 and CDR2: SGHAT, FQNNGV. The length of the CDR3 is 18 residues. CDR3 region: CASSITQDYSPVNTEAFF. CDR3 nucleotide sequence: TGTGCCAGCAGCATAACGCAGGATTACTCGCCCGTGAACACTGAAGCTTTCTTT.

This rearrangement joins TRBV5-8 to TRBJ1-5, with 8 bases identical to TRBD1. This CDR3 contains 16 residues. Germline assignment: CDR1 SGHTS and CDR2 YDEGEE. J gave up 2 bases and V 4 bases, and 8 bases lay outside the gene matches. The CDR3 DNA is TGTGCCAGCAGCCTACAACCGGGACAGGGCAATCAGCCCCAGCATTTT. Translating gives CASSLQPGQGNQPQHF.

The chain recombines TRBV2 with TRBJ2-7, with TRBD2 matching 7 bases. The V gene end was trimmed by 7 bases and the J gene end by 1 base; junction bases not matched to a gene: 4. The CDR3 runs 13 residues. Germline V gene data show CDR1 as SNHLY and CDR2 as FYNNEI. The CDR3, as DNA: TGTGCCAGCATGGGACTACTATCCTACGAGCAGTACTTC. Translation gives CASMGLLSYEQYF.

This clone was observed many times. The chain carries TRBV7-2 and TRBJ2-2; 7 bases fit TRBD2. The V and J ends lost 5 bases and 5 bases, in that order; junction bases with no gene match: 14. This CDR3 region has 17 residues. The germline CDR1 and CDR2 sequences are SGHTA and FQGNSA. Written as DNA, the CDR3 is TGTGCCAGCAGCCCCGGGAGTGGAAGCGGGACGACCGGGGAGCTGTTTTTT. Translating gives CASSPGSGSGTTGELFF.

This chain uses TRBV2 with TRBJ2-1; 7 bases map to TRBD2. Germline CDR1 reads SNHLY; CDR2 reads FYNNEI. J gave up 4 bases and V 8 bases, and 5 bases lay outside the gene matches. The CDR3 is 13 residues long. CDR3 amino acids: CASGRGSYNEQFF. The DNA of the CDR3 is TGTGCCAGCGGGCGGGGGTCATACAATGAGCAGTTCTTC.

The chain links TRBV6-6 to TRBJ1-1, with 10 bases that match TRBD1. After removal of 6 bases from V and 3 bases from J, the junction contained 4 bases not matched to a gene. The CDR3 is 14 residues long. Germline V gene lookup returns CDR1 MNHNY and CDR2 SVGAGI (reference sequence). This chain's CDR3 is CASRPGTGDTEAFF. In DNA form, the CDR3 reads TGTGCCAGCAGACCCGGGACAGGGGACACTGAAGCTTTCTTT.

The CDR3 sequence: CASSFKVFGRNSYEQYF. The DNA of the CDR3 is TGTGCCAGCAGTTTTAAAGTTTTTGGGCGAAACTCCTACGAGCAGTACTTC. The chain has TRBV28 and TRBJ2-7, with D unclear. V lost 3 bases, J lost 0 bases, and 18 bases lay in between. The CDR3 sequence is 17 residues long. From germline, CDR1 is MDHEN and CDR2 SYDVKM.

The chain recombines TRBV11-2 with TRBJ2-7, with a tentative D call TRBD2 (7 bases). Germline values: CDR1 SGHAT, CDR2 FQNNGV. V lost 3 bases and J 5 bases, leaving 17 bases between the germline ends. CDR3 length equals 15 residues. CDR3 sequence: CASSFRSRGGDEQYF. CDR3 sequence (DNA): TGTGCCAGCAGCTTTAGAAGTAGGGGGGGCGACGAGCAGTACTTC.

Here the CDR3 DNA reads TGCGCCAGCAGCTTGGAGGCAGCGGGGGAGACCCAGTACTTC. Protein: CASSLEAAGETQYF. This chain connects TRBV5-1 to TRBJ2-5; TRBD2 aligns across 7 bases. Germline CDR1 SGHRS, CDR2 YFSETQ. J was trimmed by 5 bases and V by 0 bases; bases with no gene match: 4. There are 14 residues in the CDR3.

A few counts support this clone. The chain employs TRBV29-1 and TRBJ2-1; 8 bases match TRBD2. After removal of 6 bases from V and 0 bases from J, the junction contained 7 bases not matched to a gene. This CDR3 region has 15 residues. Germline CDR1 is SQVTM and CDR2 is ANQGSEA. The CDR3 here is CSVTSAYNSYNEQFF. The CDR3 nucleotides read TGCAGCGTGACTAGCGCCTATAACTCCTACAATGAGCAGTTCTTC.

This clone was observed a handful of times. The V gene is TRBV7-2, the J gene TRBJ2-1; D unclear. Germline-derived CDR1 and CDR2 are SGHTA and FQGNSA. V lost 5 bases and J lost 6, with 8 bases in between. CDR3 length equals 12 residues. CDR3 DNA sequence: TGTGCCAGCAGCCCCGTCGGCAATGAGCAGTTCTTC. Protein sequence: CASSPVGNEQFF.

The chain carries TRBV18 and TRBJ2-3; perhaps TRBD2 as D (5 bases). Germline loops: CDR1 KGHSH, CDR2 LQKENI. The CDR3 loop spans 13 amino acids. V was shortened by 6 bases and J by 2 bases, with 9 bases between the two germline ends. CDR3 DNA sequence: TGTGCCAGCTCGGCCGGGAACACAGATACGCAGTATTTT. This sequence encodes CASSAGNTDTQYF.

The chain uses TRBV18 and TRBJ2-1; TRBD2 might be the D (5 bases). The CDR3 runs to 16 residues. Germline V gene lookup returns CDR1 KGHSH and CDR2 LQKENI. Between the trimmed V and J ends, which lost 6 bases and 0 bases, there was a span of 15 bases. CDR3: CASSPQAEPSYNEQFF. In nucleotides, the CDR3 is TGTGCCAGCTCCCCTCAAGCGGAACCCTCCTACAATGAGCAGTTCTTC.

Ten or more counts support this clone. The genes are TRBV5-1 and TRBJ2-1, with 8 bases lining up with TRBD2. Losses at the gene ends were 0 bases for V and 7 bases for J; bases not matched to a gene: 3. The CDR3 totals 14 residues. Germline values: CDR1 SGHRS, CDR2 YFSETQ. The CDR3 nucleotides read TGCGCCAGCAGCTTGGGACAGCGGGAGAATGAGCAGTTCTTC. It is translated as CASSLGQRENEQFF.

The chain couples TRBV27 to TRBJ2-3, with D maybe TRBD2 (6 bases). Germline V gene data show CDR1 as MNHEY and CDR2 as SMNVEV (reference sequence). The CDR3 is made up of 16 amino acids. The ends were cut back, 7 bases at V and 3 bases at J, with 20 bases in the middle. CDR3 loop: CASTPLPGSGTDTQYF. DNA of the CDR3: TGTGCCAGCACCCCCCTACCCGGGAGTGGGACAGATACGCAGTATTTT.

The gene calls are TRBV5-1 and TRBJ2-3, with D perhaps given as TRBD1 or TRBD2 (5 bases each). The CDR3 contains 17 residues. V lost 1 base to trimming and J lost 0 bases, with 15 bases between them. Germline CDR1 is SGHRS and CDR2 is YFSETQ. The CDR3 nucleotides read TGCGCCAGCAGCTTGCGGGACGGAAAGACTAGCACAGATACGCAGTATTTT. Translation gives CASSLRDGKTSTDTQYF.

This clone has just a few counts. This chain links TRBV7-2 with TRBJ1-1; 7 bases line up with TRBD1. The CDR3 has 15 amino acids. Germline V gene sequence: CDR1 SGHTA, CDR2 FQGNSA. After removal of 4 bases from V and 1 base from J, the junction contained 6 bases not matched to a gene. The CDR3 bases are TGTGCCAGCAGCTCGCAGGACAGGAAGAACACTGAAGCTTTCTTT. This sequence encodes CASSSQDRKNTEAFF.

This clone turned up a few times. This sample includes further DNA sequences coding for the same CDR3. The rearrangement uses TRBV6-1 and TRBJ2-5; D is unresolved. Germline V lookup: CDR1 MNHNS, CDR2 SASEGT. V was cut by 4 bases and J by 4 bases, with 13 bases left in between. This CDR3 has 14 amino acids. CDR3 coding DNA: TGTGCCAGCAGTGCGGGTCGGAGAGCAGAGACCCAGTACTTC. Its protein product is CASSAGRRAETQYF.

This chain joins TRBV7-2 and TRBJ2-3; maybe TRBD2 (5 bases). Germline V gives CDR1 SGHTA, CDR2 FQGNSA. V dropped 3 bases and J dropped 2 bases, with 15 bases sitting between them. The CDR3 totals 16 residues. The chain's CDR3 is CASSLGATSITDTQYF. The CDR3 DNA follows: TGTGCCAGCAGCTTGGGAGCCACTTCGATCACAGATACGCAGTATTTT. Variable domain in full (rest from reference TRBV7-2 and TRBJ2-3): GAGVSQSPSNKVTEKGKDVELRCDPISGHTALYWYRQSLGQGLEFLIYFQGNSAPDKSGLPSDRFSAERTGGSVSTLTIQRTQQEDSAVYLCASSLGATSITDTQYFGPGTRLTVL.

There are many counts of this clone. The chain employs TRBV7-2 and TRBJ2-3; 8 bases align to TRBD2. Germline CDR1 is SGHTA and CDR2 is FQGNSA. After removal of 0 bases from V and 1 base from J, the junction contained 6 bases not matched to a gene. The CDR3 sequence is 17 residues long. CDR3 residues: CASSLAQGLAGTDTQYF. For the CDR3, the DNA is TGTGCCAGCAGCTTAGCCCAAGGACTAGCAGGCACAGATACGCAGTATTTT.

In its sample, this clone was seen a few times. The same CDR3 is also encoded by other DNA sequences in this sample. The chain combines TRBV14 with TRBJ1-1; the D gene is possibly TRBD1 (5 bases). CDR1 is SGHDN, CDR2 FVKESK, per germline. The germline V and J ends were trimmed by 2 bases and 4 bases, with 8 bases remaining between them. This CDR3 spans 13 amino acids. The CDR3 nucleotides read TGTGCCAGCAGCCAACAGGGAAGCACTGAAGCTTTCTTT. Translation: CASSQQGSTEAFF.

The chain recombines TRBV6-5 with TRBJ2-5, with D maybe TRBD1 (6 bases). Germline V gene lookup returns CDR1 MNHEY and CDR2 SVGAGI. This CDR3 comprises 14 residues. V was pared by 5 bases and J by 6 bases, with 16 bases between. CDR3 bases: TGTGCCAGCAGTCGGGACACCGAGATTAAGACCCAGTACTTC. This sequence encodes CASSRDTEIKTQYF.

CDR3 coding DNA: TGTGCCAGCCGCAGAACCGCTGACAGCACAGATACGCAGTATTTT. Amino acid sequence: CASRRTADSTDTQYF. This chain links TRBV28 with TRBJ2-3; no definite D call. CDR1 is MDHEN, CDR2 SYDVKM, per germline. Trimming shortened V by 8 bases and J by 0 bases, and 15 bases separated the two germline ends. This CDR3 spans 15 amino acids.

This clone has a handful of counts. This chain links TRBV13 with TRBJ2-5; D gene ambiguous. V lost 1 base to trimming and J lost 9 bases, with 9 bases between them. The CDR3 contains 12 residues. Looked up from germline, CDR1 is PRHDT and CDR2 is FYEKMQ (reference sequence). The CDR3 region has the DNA TGTGCCAGCAGCTTAGTTTCTGAGGCCCAGTACTTC. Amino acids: CASSLVSEAQYF.

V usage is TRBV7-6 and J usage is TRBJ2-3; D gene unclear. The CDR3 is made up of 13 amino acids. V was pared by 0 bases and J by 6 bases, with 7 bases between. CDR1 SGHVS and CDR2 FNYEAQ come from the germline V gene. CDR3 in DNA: TGTGCCAGCAGCTTAGCTATAGGCGATACGCAGTATTTT. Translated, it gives CASSLAIGDTQYF.

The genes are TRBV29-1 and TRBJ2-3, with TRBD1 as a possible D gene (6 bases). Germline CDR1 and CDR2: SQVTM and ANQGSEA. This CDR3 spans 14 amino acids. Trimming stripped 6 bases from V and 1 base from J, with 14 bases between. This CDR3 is CSVLGQYRTDTQYF. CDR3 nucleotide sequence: TGCAGCGTGTTAGGACAGTATCGCACAGATACGCAGTATTTT.